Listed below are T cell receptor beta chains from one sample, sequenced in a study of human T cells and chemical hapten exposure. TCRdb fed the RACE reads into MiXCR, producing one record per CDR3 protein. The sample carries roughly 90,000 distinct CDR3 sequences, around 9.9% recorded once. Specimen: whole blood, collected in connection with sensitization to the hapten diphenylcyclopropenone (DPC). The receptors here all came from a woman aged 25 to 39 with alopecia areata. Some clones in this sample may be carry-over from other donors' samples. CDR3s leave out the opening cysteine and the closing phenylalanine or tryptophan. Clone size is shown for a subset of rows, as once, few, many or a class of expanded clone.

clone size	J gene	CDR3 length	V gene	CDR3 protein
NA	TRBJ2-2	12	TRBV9	ASSVEEWTGELF
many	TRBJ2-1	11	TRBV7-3	ASSPHLEGEQF
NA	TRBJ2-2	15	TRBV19	ASSITGGRPNTGELF
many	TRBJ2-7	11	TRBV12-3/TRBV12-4	ASSFRDLREQY
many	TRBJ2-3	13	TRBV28	ASSFRGWGTDTQY
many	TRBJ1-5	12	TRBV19	ASSIMDSNQPQH
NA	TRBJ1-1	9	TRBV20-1	SAPSNTEAF
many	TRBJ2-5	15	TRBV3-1	ASFQGGGTSVASAQY
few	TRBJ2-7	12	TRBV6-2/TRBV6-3	ASSYSPASYEQY
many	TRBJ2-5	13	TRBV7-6	ASSRDRSPQETQY
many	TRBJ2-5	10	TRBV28	ASSFGLAEHY
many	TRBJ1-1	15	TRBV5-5	ASSLDGPRGWYTEAF
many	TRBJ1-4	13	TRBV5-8	ASSRDGRIGEKLF
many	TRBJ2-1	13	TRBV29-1	SVDRGGGPGNEQF
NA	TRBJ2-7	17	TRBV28	ASSQYQGSPAGGSYEQY
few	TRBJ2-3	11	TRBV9	ASSVAPPDTQY
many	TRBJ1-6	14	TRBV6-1	ASSDFRSSYNSPLH
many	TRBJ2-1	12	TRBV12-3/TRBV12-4	ASSANRGYNEQF
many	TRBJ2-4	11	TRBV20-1	SAREAGGNIQY
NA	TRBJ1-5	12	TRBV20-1	SALSGTSNQPQH
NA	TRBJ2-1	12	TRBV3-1	ASSLWTDYNEQF
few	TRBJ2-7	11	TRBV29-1	SVGDRDSYEQY
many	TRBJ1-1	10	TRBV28	ASSSMVGEAF
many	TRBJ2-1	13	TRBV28	ASKTKPRGYNEQF
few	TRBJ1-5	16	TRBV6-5	ASNPRHPDLGSNQPQH
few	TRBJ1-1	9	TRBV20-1	SAQGGTEAF
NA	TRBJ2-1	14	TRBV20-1	SAKLPGQGPGNEQF
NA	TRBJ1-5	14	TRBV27	ASSLIAFPDNQPQH
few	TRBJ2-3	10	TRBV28	ASNSVTDTQY
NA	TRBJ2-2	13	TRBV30	AWMGRDRGPGELF
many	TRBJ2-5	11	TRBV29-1	SADGGVAETQY
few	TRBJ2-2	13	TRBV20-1	SARTRTTNTGELF
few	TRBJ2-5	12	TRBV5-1	ASSRLAAQETQY
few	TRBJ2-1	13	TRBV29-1	SVERQEVVGSEQF
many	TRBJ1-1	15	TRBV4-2	ASSQAGPIPAATEAF
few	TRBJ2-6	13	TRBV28	ASRTTSSGANVLT
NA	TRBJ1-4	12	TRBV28	ASSNRGLQEKLF
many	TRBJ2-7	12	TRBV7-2	ASSLDQYSYEQY
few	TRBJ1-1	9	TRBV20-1	SARYWGEAF
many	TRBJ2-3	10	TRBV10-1	ASKGLTDTQY
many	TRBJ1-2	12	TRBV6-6	ASRWGAGDYGYT
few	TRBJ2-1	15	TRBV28	ASSQRGGTVPYNEQF
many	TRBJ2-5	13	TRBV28	ASSPLGGIRETQY
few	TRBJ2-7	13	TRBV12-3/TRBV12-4	ASSLVGRLSYEQY
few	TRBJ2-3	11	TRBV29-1	SVASGISNTQY
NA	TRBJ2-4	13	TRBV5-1	ASQVSSGNKNIQY
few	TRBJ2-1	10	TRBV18	ASSDGGPAQF
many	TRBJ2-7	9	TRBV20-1	SARGGYEQY
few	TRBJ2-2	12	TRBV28	ASSYGTPTGELF
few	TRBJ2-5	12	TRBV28	TSSPGGNQETQY
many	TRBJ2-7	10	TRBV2	ATTTISYEQY
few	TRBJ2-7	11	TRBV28	ASSGGPTYEQY
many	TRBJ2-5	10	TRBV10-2	ASSAKPETQY